This T cell receptor (beta chain) was sequenced in a study of spatial heterogeneity in lung cancer. Only a few counts were recorded for this clonotype. Stated time point: sample taken at primary tumor resection. Unsorted whole RNA of tumor, nontumor lung or frozen PBMC was sequenced. One entry per CDR3 protein results from TCRdb running MiXCR on the 5' RACE reads. The sample has roughly 25,000 distinct CDR3 sequences; 6.9% are singletons. V was trimmed by 7 bases and J by 3 bases, leaving 13 bases between them. This CDR3 is 14 amino acids long. Germline-derived CDR1 and CDR2 are LNHDA and SQIVND (reference sequence).

Sequenced material: PBMCs, taken at surgery. The receptor was derived from a male donor with early-stage non-small cell lung cancer. This rearrangement joins TRBV19 to TRBJ2-1; D remains unclear. DNA for the CDR3: TGTGCCAGTACCCCGGGTCAGAACTACAATGAGCAGTTCTTC. The encoded protein is CASTPGQNYNEQFF.